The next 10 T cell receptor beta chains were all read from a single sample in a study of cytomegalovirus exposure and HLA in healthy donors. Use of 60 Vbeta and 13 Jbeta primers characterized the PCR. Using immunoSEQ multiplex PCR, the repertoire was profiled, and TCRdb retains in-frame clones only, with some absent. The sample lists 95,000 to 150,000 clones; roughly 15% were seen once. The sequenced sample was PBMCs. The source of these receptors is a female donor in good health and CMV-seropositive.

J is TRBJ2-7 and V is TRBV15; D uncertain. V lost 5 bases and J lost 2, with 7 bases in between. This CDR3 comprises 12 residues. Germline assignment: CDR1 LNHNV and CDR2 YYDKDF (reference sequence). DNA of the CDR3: TGTGCCACCAGCCGCGGAACCTACGAGCAGTACTTC. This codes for CATSRGTYEQYF.

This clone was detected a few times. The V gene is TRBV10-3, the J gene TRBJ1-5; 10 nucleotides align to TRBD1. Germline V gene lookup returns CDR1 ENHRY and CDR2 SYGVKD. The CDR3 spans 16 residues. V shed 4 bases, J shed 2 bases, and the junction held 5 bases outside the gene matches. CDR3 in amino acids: CAISGSGTGGNQPQHF. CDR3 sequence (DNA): TGTGCCATCAGTGGCTCCGGGACAGGGGGCAATCAGCCCCAGCATTTT.

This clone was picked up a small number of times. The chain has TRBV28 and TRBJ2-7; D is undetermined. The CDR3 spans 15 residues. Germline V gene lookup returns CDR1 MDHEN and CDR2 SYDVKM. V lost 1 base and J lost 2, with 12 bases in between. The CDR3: CASSLFPGTPYEQYF. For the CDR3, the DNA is TGTGCCAGCAGTTTATTCCCAGGTACGCCCTACGAGCAGTACTTC.

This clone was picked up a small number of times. CDR3 in DNA: TGTGCCAGCTCACCAAAGGCGGAGGGCACAGATACGCAGTATTTT. This codes for CASSPKAEGTDTQYF. V and J are TRBV18 and TRBJ2-3, with D possibly being TRBD2 (5 bases). This CDR3 spans 15 amino acids. The ends were cut back, 2 bases at V and 1 base at J, with 10 bases in the middle. Germline-derived CDR1 and CDR2 are KGHSH and LQKENI.

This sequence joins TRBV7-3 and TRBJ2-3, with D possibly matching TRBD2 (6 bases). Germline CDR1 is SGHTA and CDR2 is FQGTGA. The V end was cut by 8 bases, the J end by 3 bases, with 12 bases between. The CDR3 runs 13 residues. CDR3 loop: CASGRERTDTQYF. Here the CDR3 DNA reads TGTGCCAGCGGGCGGGAAAGGACAGATACGCAGTATTTT.

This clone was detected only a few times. The CDR3 here is CASSQDPPNRVGEGKLFF. Written as DNA, the CDR3 is TGCGCCAGCAGCCAAGATCCTCCTAACAGGGTTGGCGAAGGAAAACTGTTTTTT. The chain links TRBV4-3 to TRBJ1-4, with D perhaps TRBD1 (6 bases). This CDR3 has 18 residues. Trimming took off 0 bases at V and 10 bases at J, with 24 bases between the two ends. Looked up from germline, CDR1 is LGHNA and CDR2 is YSLEER.

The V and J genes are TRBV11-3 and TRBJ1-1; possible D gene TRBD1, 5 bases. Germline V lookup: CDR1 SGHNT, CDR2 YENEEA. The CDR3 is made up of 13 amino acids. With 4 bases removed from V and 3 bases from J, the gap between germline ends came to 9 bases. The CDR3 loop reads CASSSTAYTEAFF. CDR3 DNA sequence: TGTGCCAGCAGCTCGACAGCCTACACTGAAGCTTTCTTT.

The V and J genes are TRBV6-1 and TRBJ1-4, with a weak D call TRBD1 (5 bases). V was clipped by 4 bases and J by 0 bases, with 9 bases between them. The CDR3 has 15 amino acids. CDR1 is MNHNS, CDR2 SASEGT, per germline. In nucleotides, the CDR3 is TGTGCCAGCAGTGGGTACAGGTCAACTAATGAAAAACTGTTTTTT. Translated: CASSGYRSTNEKLFF.

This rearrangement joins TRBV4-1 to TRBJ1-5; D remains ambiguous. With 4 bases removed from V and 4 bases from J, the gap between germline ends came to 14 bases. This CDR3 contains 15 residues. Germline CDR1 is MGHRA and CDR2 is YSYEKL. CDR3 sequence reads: CASSRTFRGNQPQHF. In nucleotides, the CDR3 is TGCGCCAGCAGCCGCACCTTTCGAGGGAATCAGCCCCAGCATTTT.

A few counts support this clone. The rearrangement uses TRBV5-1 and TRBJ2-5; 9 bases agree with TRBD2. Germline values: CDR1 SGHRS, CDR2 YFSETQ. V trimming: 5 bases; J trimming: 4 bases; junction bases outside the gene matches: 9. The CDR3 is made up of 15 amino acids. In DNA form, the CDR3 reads TGCGCCAGCAGGAGAGATGTAGCGGGAGCAGAGACCCAGTACTTC. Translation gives CASRRDVAGAETQYF.